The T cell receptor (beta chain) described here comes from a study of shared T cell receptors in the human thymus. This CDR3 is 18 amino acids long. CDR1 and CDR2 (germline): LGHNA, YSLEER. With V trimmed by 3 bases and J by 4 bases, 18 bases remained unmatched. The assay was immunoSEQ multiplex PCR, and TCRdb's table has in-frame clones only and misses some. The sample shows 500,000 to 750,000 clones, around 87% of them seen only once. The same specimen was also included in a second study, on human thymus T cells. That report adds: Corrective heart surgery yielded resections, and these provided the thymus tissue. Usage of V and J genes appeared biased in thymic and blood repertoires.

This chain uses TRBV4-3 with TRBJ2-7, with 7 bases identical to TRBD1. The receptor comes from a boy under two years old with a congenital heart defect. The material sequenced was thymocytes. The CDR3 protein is CASSQTAHTDRVGYEQYF. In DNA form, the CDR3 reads TGCGCCAGCAGCCAGACAGCCCACACAGACAGGGTTGGATACGAGCAGTACTTC.